A single sample gave rise to the 18 T cell receptor beta chains below, sequenced in a study of T cells after yellow fever vaccination. TCRdb ran MiXCR on the 5' RACE reads and lists one entry per CDR3 protein. This sample carries around 40,000 distinct CDR3 sequences, roughly 7.1% of them seen once, and the ten largest clones take around 16%. The sequencing used CD8+ T cells not binding an NS4B(214-222) dextramer, sorted from PBMCs, collected 45 days after the yellow fever booster vaccination. Source of these receptors: a man aged 30-40 years who received the YFV17D yellow fever vaccine.

The chain employs TRBV5-6 and TRBJ2-5; D is uncertain. CDR1 is SGHDT and CDR2 is YYEEEE in the germline V gene. The CDR3 is 13 amino acids. V dropped 4 bases and J dropped 0 bases, with 7 bases sitting between them. The CDR3 DNA reads as TGTGCCAGCAGCACGGACGACCAAGAGACCCAGTACTTC. Translating gives CASSTDDQETQYF.

In its sample, this clonotype was seen many times. The chain recombines TRBV27 with TRBJ2-1; 7 nucleotides match TRBD2. V shed 5 bases and J 1 base; nucleotides not matched to a gene: 8. This CDR3 spans 16 amino acids. CDR1 MNHEY and CDR2 SMNVEV come from the germline V gene (reference sequence). The CDR3, as DNA: TGTGCCAGCAGTCCCAGACTAGCAGTGTCCTACAATGAGCAGTTCTTC. Its protein product is CASSPRLAVSYNEQFF.

This clonotype appeared a few times. The chain uses TRBV5-1 and TRBJ1-1, with TRBD1 identical over 7 bases. Unmatched junction bases numbered 14, after V lost 4 bases and J lost 5 bases. The germline gives CDR1 SGHRS, CDR2 YFSETQ. The length of the CDR3 is 16 residues. CDR3 nucleotides: TGCGCCAGCAGCGGACAAGGGACAGCCCCTAAGACTGAAGCTTTCTTT. Protein: CASSGQGTAPKTEAFF. The full variable domain, with the rest looked up from reference TRBV5-1 and TRBJ1-1, is KAGVTQTPRYLIKTRGQQVTLSCSPISGHRSVSWYQQTPGQGLQFLFEYFSETQRNKGNFPGRFSGRQFSNSRSEMNVSTLELGDSALYLCASSGQGTAPKTEAFFGQGTRLTVV.

With respect to this clonotype: A much larger clone differs by one base, so this may be a read error. The chain has TRBV10-2 and TRBJ2-7; D gene ambiguous. The CDR3 length is 16 residues. CDR1 is WSHSY and CDR2 is SAAADI in the germline V gene. Between the trimmed V and J ends, which lost 5 bases and 2 bases, there was a span of 19 bases. Here the CDR3 DNA reads TGCGCCAGCAGTCGAGAAATATCGGGTCCAGCCTACGAGCAGTACTTC. Protein sequence: CASSREISGPAYEQYF.

This chain joins TRBV5-1 and TRBJ2-3; D is perhaps TRBD2 (6 bases). Germline values: CDR1 SGHRS, CDR2 YFSETQ. CDR3 length equals 16 residues. V gave up 4 bases and J gave up 3 bases, with 18 bases separating them. The CDR3 reads CASSPTGLALTDTQYF. The CDR3 DNA follows: TGCGCCAGCAGCCCTACGGGACTCGCCTTAACAGATACGCAGTATTTT.

Comments on this clonotype: A much larger clone lies one base from this, so it may be a read error. The rearrangement joins TRBV28 to TRBJ1-4; D ambiguous. CDR3 length: 15 residues. Trimming cost V 3 bases and J 7 bases, with 15 bases left between them. Germline V gives CDR1 MDHEN, CDR2 SYDVKM. The CDR3 loop is CASSFSQAGSEKLFF. The CDR3 DNA follows: TGTGCCAGCAGTTTCTCCCAGGCCGGTAGTGAAAAACTGTTTTTT.

The V gene is TRBV20-1, the J gene TRBJ1-4; possible D gene TRBD1, 5 bases. The V and J ends lost 1 base and 5 bases respectively, with 14 bases between them. The CDR3 runs 15 residues. The germline gives CDR1 DFQATT, CDR2 SNEGSKA (reference sequence). The CDR3 DNA follows: TGCAGTGCTAGAGCGTTCGACAGCGAGAATGAAAAACTGTTTTTT. Amino acids: CSARAFDSENEKLFF.

This clonotype was seen repeatedly, ten times or more. This chain connects TRBV5-1 to TRBJ1-1; D perhaps matches TRBD1 (6 bases). The CDR3 loop spans 12 amino acids. Between the trimmed V and J ends, which lost 3 bases and 7 bases, there was a span of 10 bases. Germline V gene data show CDR1 as SGHRS and CDR2 as YFSETQ. The CDR3 loop is CASSSRGDEAFF. Written as DNA, the CDR3 is TGCGCCAGCAGCTCTAGGGGGGATGAAGCTTTCTTT.

This clonotype was detected only a few times. The V call is TRBV7-2, the J call TRBJ2-1; D gene ambiguous. CDR1 and CDR2 from the germline V gene are SGHTA and FQGNSA. This CDR3 is 12 amino acids long. Trimming removed 3 bases at V and 7 bases at J, with 7 bases between. The CDR3 coding sequence is TGTGCCAGCAGCTTGGGTTGGAATGAGCAGTTCTTC. Its protein product is CASSLGWNEQFF.

This sequence joins TRBV28 and TRBJ1-5, with TRBD1 matching over 7 bases. The J segment lost 4 bases and the V segment lost 3 bases, leaving 6 bases of the junction unmatched. Germline V CDR1 and CDR2: MDHEN, SYDVKM. This CDR3 region has 15 residues. This chain's CDR3 is CASSFTYRGNQPQHF. The CDR3, as DNA: TGTGCCAGCAGTTTTACGTACAGGGGTAATCAGCCCCAGCATTTT.

This clonotype was detected many times. The rearrangement uses TRBV12-5 and TRBJ2-1, with 8 bases matching TRBD1. The CDR3 contains 12 residues. V gave up 4 bases and J gave up 9 bases; unmatched junction bases: 2. Germline loops: CDR1 LGHNT, CDR2 FRNRAP. The CDR3 here is CASGSGGGEQFF. CDR3 DNA: TGTGCTAGTGGTTCAGGGGGCGGTGAGCAGTTCTTC.

This clonotype was detected many times. This rearrangement joins TRBV6-1 to TRBJ2-2; the D gene is possibly TRBD1 (6 bases). CDR1 is MNHNS, CDR2 SASEGT, per germline. This CDR3 contains 14 residues. Trimming shortened V by 5 bases and J by 2 bases, and 9 bases separated the two germline ends. In nucleotides, the CDR3 is TGTGCCAGCAGTATGGGACATAACACCGGGGAGCTGTTTTTT. Translated, it gives CASSMGHNTGELFF.

This clonotype was detected many times. This rearrangement joins TRBV12-3 or TRBV12-4 to TRBJ2-7, with unresolved D. This CDR3 region has 14 residues. Trimming removed 5 bases at V and 6 bases at J, with 17 bases between. The CDR3 DNA follows: TGTGCCAGCAGTCTGGAAGGCCCCCCCTCCGAGCAGTACTTC. It is translated as CASSLEGPPSEQYF.

The V and J genes are TRBV4-3 and TRBJ1-4, with D maybe TRBD1 (5 bases). The CDR3 sequence is 16 residues long. Deletions cut 1 base from V and 4 bases from J, with 13 bases between. From germline, CDR1 is LGHNA and CDR2 YSLEER. CDR3 residues: CASSQGLGGFNEKLFF. In nucleotides, the CDR3 is TGCGCCAGCAGCCAAGGGCTGGGGGGATTTAATGAAAAACTGTTTTTT.

This clonotype was counted many times. V gene TRBV10-1 combines with J gene TRBJ2-1; 7 bases line up with TRBD1. Germline lookup yields CDR1 WNHNN and CDR2 SYGVQD (reference sequence). The CDR3 extends over 15 amino acids. Trimming removed 3 bases from V and 8 bases from J; junction bases left unmatched: 10. This chain's CDR3 is CASSDPTGLRDEQFF. The CDR3 nucleotides read TGCGCCAGCAGTGATCCGACAGGGTTGCGTGATGAGCAGTTCTTC.

V usage is TRBV4-3 and J usage is TRBJ2-5, with a possible D match to TRBD2 (5 bases). V lost 1 base, J lost 5 bases, and 17 bases lay in between. In germline, CDR1 is LGHNA, CDR2 YSLEER. This CDR3 comprises 16 residues. The CDR3 reads CASSQASGYGGETQYF. The CDR3 nucleotides are TGCGCCAGCAGCCAAGCCTCCGGATATGGCGGGGAGACCCAGTACTTC.

This clonotype is categorized as medium-sized. The J gene is TRBJ2-1, the V gene TRBV5-4, with 12 bases matching TRBD2. J was trimmed by 7 bases and V by 2 bases; bases with no gene match: 4. Germline V gene lookup returns CDR1 SGHNT and CDR2 YYREEE (reference sequence). The CDR3 extends over 15 amino acids. The CDR3 loop is CASSLMTSGGNEQFF. In nucleotides, the CDR3 is TGTGCCAGCAGCTTAATGACTAGCGGGGGAAATGAGCAGTTCTTC. The variable domain in full, completed from reference TRBV5-4 and TRBJ2-1, reads ETGVTQSPTHLIKTRGQQVTLRCSSQSGHNTVSWYQQALGQGPQFIFQYYREEENGRGNFPPRFSGLQFPNYSSELNVNALELDDSALYLCASSLMTSGGNEQFFGPGTRLTVL.

This clonotype was counted ten times or more. V usage is TRBV7-2 and J usage is TRBJ1-1; D uncertain. The CDR3 runs 13 residues. Germline assignment: CDR1 SGHTA and CDR2 FQGNSA. Trimming stripped 1 base from V and 6 bases from J, with 9 bases between. The chain's CDR3 is CASSLGGGSEAFF. The CDR3 DNA sequence: TGTGCCAGCAGCTTAGGGGGAGGGTCTGAAGCTTTCTTT. The full variable domain, in which reference TRBV7-2 and TRBJ1-1 provide the parts outside the CDR3, is GAGVSQSPSNKVTEKGKDVELRCDPISGHTALYWYRQSLGQGLEFLIYFQGNSAPDKSGLPSDRFSAERTGGSVSTLTIQRTQQEDSAVYLCASSLGGGSEAFFGQGTRLTVV.